Below are 24 T cell receptor beta chains sequenced from a single sample in a study of Graves' ophthalmopathy and Graves' hyperthyroidism. The authors amplified TCR beta CDR3 regions, and they did so from RNA transcripts for repertoire sequencing. After a first-round RT-PCR with HTBI primers, a second-round multiplex PCR was run. TCRdb re-called the multiplex PCR reads with MiXCR, one entry per CDR3 protein. The sample lists approximately 1.2 million distinct CDR3 sequences, approximately 35% occurring once. Sample: peripheral blood or thyroid tissue (not recorded which). The receptors originated from an adult man with Graves' hyperthyroidism.

V gene TRBV20-1 combines with J gene TRBJ1-3; 7 bases line up with TRBD1. The length of the CDR3 is 13 residues. Losses at the gene ends were 6 bases for V and 3 bases for J; bases not matched to a gene: 5. Germline V gives CDR1 DFQATT, CDR2 SNEGSKA (reference sequence). CDR3 sequence: CSATGTVGNTIYF. CDR3 sequence (DNA): TGCAGTGCAACCGGGACAGTTGGAAACACCATATATTTT.

In its sample, this clonotype was seen many times. This rearrangement joins TRBV7-9 to TRBJ2-7; D is unclear. Germline-derived CDR1 and CDR2 are SEHNR and FQNEAQ (reference sequence). V was shortened by 4 bases and J by 3 bases, with 16 bases between the two germline ends. The CDR3 length is 15 residues. In nucleotides, the CDR3 is TGTGCCAGCAGCTCCGGCCGAGGACGGAACTACGAGCAGTACTTC. Protein sequence: CASSSGRGRNYEQYF.

This clonotype occurred a few times. V and J are TRBV5-5 and TRBJ1-2, with 7 bases matching TRBD1. Germline CDR1 is SGHKS and CDR2 is YYEKEE (reference sequence). The CDR3 has 16 residues. Trimming cost V 0 bases and J 8 bases; bases outside gene matches: 13. The CDR3, as DNA: TGTGCCAGCAGCTTGGACTCCACCGGGACAGCCGACGGCTACACCTTC. It encodes CASSLDSTGTADGYTF.

Ten or more counts support this clonotype. The V gene is TRBV12-3 or TRBV12-4, the J gene TRBJ2-7; D gene uncertain. Trimming stripped 9 bases from V and 3 bases from J, with 6 bases between. The CDR3 is made up of 10 amino acids. CDR3 sequence reads: CARKSYEQYF. CDR3 bases: TGTGCCAGGAAGAGCTACGAGCAGTACTTC.

This clonotype was picked up a small number of times. The CDR3 is CASSSPTSGGAETQYF. The CDR3 DNA sequence: TGTGCCAGCAGTTCACCCACTAGCGGGGGGGCCGAGACCCAGTACTTC. This rearrangement joins TRBV12-3 or TRBV12-4 to TRBJ2-5; 13 bases fit TRBD2. J was trimmed by 5 bases and V by 4 bases; bases with no gene match: 7. The CDR3 covers 16 residues.

This chain links TRBV28 with TRBJ2-5; D not resolved. Trimming removed 3 bases at V and 2 bases at J, with 10 bases between. The CDR3 loop spans 14 amino acids. Germline lookup yields CDR1 MDHEN and CDR2 SYDVKM. The chain's CDR3 is CASSLLPKQETQYF. The DNA of the CDR3 is TGTGCCAGCAGTTTGTTGCCAAAACAAGAGACCCAGTACTTC.

The CDR3 loop reads CASSEWGGDQPQHF. Here the CDR3 DNA reads TGCGCCAGCAGTGAGTGGGGTGGTGATCAGCCCCAGCATTTT. The chain recombines TRBV10-2 with TRBJ1-5; D is uncertain. The CDR3 has 14 residues. Germline V gene lookup returns CDR1 WSHSY and CDR2 SAAADI. V lost 1 base, J lost 5 bases, and 9 bases lay in between.

About this clonotype itself: A much larger clone differs by one base, so this may be a read error. This chain connects TRBV10-3 to TRBJ1-1; D not certain. Per germline, CDR1 ENHRY and CDR2 SYGVKD. The CDR3 covers 13 residues. V lost 5 bases and J 4 bases, leaving 11 bases between the germline ends. The CDR3 here is CAISYSLGTEAFF. The CDR3 coding sequence is TGTGCCATCAGTTACTCGCTGGGCACTGAAGCTTTCTTT.

The table lists this clonotype with many counts. The rearrangement uses TRBV7-9 and TRBJ1-6; D gene uncertain. The V end was cut by 1 base, the J end by 10 bases, with 14 bases between. CDR1 is SEHNR and CDR2 is FQNEAQ in the germline V gene (reference sequence). This CDR3 is 15 amino acids long. The CDR3 sequence: CASSLEATHDSPLHF. DNA of the CDR3: TGTGCCAGCAGCTTAGAGGCTACTCATGACTCACCCCTCCACTTT.

J is TRBJ1-2 and V is TRBV10-2; tentatively, D is TRBD1 (6 bases). Trimming removed 10 bases at V and 12 bases at J, with 15 bases between. Germline V gene lookup returns CDR1 WSHSY and CDR2 SAAADI. The CDR3 covers 10 residues. The CDR3 protein is CATRGRGNTF. The CDR3 DNA reads as TGCGCCACCAGGGGCAGAGGAAACACCTTC.

V is TRBV5-6 and J is TRBJ1-2; unclear D gene. CDR1 is SGHDT, CDR2 YYEEEE, per germline. V lost 4 bases, J lost 7 bases, and 14 bases lay in between. The CDR3 has 13 amino acids. The CDR3: CASSPLRGSGYTF. CDR3 nucleotide sequence: TGTGCCAGCAGCCCACTACGGGGTTCTGGCTACACCTTC.

To note about this clonotype: A junction end diverges from the germline sequence, so it may reflect a read error. This sequence joins TRBV15 and TRBJ1-1; D call uncertain. Germline V gene lookup returns CDR1 LNHNV and CDR2 YYDKDF (reference sequence). There are 9 residues in the CDR3. CDR3 sequence (DNA): TGTGCCACCAGCAGAGATCGGGGCTTT. It yields the protein CATSRDRGF.

Only one count was recorded for this clonotype. V is TRBV20-1 and J is TRBJ2-5; 11 positions match TRBD2. After removal of 3 bases from V and 5 bases from J, the junction contained 11 bases not matched to a gene. Germline assignment: CDR1 DFQATT and CDR2 SNEGSKA (reference sequence). This CDR3 spans 16 amino acids. CDR3 coding DNA: TGCAGTGCTAGTCTGGGACTAGCGGCCCCCGTGGAGACCCAGTACTTC. It translates to CSASLGLAAPVETQYF.

The gene calls are TRBV29-1 and TRBJ2-7, with 7 positions matching TRBD1. CDR1 is SQVTM and CDR2 is ANQGSEA in the germline V gene. With V trimmed by 5 bases and J by 4 bases, 8 bases remained unmatched. The CDR3 has 13 amino acids. CDR3 sequence (DNA): TGCAGCGTTTTTTTGTCAGGGGGATACGAGCAGTACTTC. Protein: CSVFLSGGYEQYF.

The rearrangement links TRBV10-3 to TRBJ2-5; TRBD1 agrees at 7 bases. Germline V gives CDR1 ENHRY, CDR2 SYGVKD. V gave up 6 bases and J gave up 5 bases; unmatched junction bases: 12. This CDR3 spans 15 amino acids. CDR3 bases: TGTGCCATCAGGACCGGGACAGCCCCAAGTGAGACCCAGTACTTC. Protein: CAIRTGTAPSETQYF.

This clonotype was picked up many times. At one boundary the junction diverges from the germline segment, which might be a read error. The genes are TRBV10-2 and TRBJ1-2; maybe TRBD1 (5 bases). The CDR3 has 13 residues. CDR1 and CDR2 from the germline V gene are WSHSY and SAAADI. The CDR3 spells CASSRAGNYGYTF. In DNA form, the CDR3 reads TGTGCCAGCAGTCGAGCAGGGAACTATGGCTACACCTTC.

In regard to this clonotype: An end of the junction differs from the germline gene, which may be a read error. The chain links TRBV7-3 to TRBJ1-2; D unclear. CDR1 is SGHTA, CDR2 FQGTGA, per germline. The CDR3 spans 17 residues. The CDR3 spells CASSLKLSGDTGELLLF. The CDR3 DNA sequence: TGTGCCAGCAGCTTAAAACTCAGTGGTGACACCGGGGAGCTGTTGCTTTTC.

This clonotype was detected only a few times. V usage is TRBV7-6 and J usage is TRBJ2-7, with 7 bases that match TRBD1. The junction had 6 bases not matched to a gene; V was cut back by 5 bases and J by 8 bases. This CDR3 is 12 amino acids long. In germline, CDR1 is SGHVS, CDR2 FNYEAQ. As DNA, the CDR3 is TGTGCCAGCAGCCGACAGGGAAGTCAGCAGTACTTC. Amino acid sequence: CASSRQGSQQYF.

This clonotype was found many times. The rearrangement links TRBV19 to TRBJ2-2; TRBD1 matches 8 bases. The V segment lost 1 base and the J segment 6 bases; nucleotides outside the gene matches: 1. This CDR3 is 14 amino acids long. CDR1 is LNHDA, CDR2 SQIVND, per germline (reference sequence). The CDR3 spells CASSIATGAGELFF. In DNA, the CDR3 is TGTGCCAGTAGTATAGCGACAGGGGCCGGGGAGCTGTTTTTT.

This clonotype has at least ten counts. The rearrangement links TRBV11-2 to TRBJ2-5, with a weak D call TRBD1 (6 bases). The CDR3 extends over 14 amino acids. Germline CDR1 and CDR2: SGHAT and FQNNGV. V was trimmed by 5 bases and J by 5 bases, leaving 15 bases between them. The CDR3 loop reads CASSAQGGPETQYF. The CDR3 DNA reads as TGTGCCAGCAGCGCCCAAGGGGGACCGGAGACCCAGTACTTC.

This clonotype showed up many times. V usage is TRBV14 and J usage is TRBJ1-2; tentatively, D is TRBD1 (5 bases). Between the trimmed V and J ends, which lost 3 bases and 0 bases, there was a span of 14 bases. This CDR3 has 16 residues. Germline loops: CDR1 SGHDN, CDR2 FVKESK. For the CDR3, the DNA is TGTGCCAGCAGCCACCTGGGGCAGGAGTCTAACTATGGCTACACCTTC. Translating gives CASSHLGQESNYGYTF.

Note on this clonotype: A much larger clone lies a single base off, so this may be a read error. The chain links TRBV11-1 to TRBJ2-2; TRBD2 aligns across 8 bases. The V segment lost 2 bases and the J segment 1 base; nucleotides outside the gene matches: 3. CDR1 and CDR2 from the germline V gene are SGHAT and FQDESV (reference sequence). The CDR3 has 16 amino acids. CDR3 loop: CASSLPGLGNTGELFF. The CDR3 bases are TGTGCCAGCAGCTTACCGGGACTAGGGAACACCGGGGAGCTGTTTTTT.

In its sample, this clonotype was seen many times. The gene calls are TRBV4-1 and TRBJ1-6; 7 bases line up with TRBD1. The V gene end was trimmed by 0 bases and the J gene end by 7 bases; junction bases not matched to a gene: 3. The CDR3 consists of 15 residues. Looked up from germline, CDR1 is MGHRA and CDR2 is YSYEKL. CDR3 sequence reads: CASSQEEGANSPLHF. The CDR3 nucleotides read TGCGCCAGCAGCCAAGAAGAGGGGGCCAATTCACCCCTCCACTTT.

The chain uses TRBV20-1 and TRBJ1-2, with 10 bases matching TRBD1. The J segment lost 4 bases and the V segment lost 5 bases, leaving 4 bases of the junction unmatched. From germline, CDR1 is DFQATT and CDR2 SNEGSKA (reference sequence). The CDR3 totals 13 residues. CDR3 residues: CSAFRTGGYGYTF. For the CDR3, the DNA is TGCAGTGCTTTTCGGACAGGGGGCTATGGCTACACCTTC.